One and the same sample provided the 9 T cell receptor beta chains below, sequenced in a study of T cell responses to AZD1222 COVID-19 vaccine. Libraries were prepared by immunoSEQ multiplex PCR; TCRdb keeps only in-frame clonotypes and omits some of them. The table includes 90,000 to 150,000 clones, around 85% detected once. The starting material was peripheral blood, obtained on day 0 of AZD1222 vaccination. These receptor sequences come from an adult in good health.

The J gene is TRBJ2-7, the V gene TRBV6-5; 7 bases map to TRBD2. The length of the CDR3 is 15 residues. Germline V CDR1 and CDR2: MNHEY, SVGAGI. The ends lost 8 bases at V and 2 bases at J; junction bases unmatched: 12. The CDR3, as DNA: TGTGCCAGCGAGGGAGGGCTTCTTCCAACCTACGAGCAGTACTTC. Protein: CASEGGLLPTYEQYF.

The V and J genes are TRBV29-1 and TRBJ1-1; possibly TRBD1 for D (5 bases). V lost 8 bases, J lost 0 bases, and 13 bases lay in between. CDR3 length: 13 residues. Germline CDR1 reads SQVTM; CDR2 reads ANQGSEA. The CDR3 spells CSCVRGMNTEAFF. CDR3 sequence (DNA): TGCAGCTGCGTCCGGGGCATGAACACTGAAGCTTTCTTT.

CDR3 amino acids: CASSLKAPGETQYF. In DNA form, the CDR3 reads TGTGCCAGCAGCTTGAAAGCCCCAGGAGAGACCCAGTACTTC. The rearrangement links TRBV5-4 to TRBJ2-5; no clear D gene. CDR1 and CDR2 from the germline V gene are SGHNT and YYREEE (reference sequence). Between the trimmed V and J ends, which lost 1 base and 4 bases, there was a span of 11 bases. The CDR3 sequence is 14 residues long.

This chain links TRBV11-2 with TRBJ1-3; 10 bases are shared with TRBD1. Trimming took 5 bases from V and 3 from J; bases not matched to a gene: 4. CDR1 SGHAT and CDR2 FQNNGV come from the germline V gene. The CDR3 has 15 residues. CDR3 coding DNA: TGTGCCAGCAGCCAGACAGGGGGCTTTGGAAACACCATATATTTT. Amino acids: CASSQTGGFGNTIYF. Variable domain in full (rest from reference TRBV11-2 and TRBJ1-3): EAGVAQSPRYKIIEKRQSVAFWCNPISGHATLYWYQQILGQGPKLLIQFQNNGVVDDSQLPKDRFSAERLKGVDSTLKIQPAKLEDSAVYLCASSQTGGFGNTIYFGEGSWLTVV.

The chain is built from TRBV11-2 and TRBJ2-1, with 8 bases aligning to TRBD2. The CDR3 has 17 amino acids. Looked up from germline, CDR1 is SGHAT and CDR2 is FQNNGV. With V trimmed by 1 base and J by 7 bases, 12 bases remained unmatched. The CDR3 sequence: CASSLGRGSGSQNEQFF. The DNA of the CDR3 is TGTGCCAGCAGCTTAGGTAGGGGGAGCGGGAGTCAGAATGAGCAGTTCTTC.

This chain links TRBV6-5 with TRBJ1-3, with 8 bases fitting TRBD1. V was pared by 6 bases and J by 4 bases, with 8 bases of the junction left unmatched. This CDR3 is built from 15 residues. Germline CDR1 MNHEY, CDR2 SVGAGI. The CDR3 nucleotides read TGTGCCAGCAGACTCGGAGGGGACAGGGGAAACACCATATATTTT. Translation: CASRLGGDRGNTIYF.

The V and J genes are TRBV30 and TRBJ1-3; TRBD1 aligns across 9 bases. The CDR3 runs 14 residues. V lost 3 bases and J lost 4; bases outside the gene matches: 4. The germline CDR1 and CDR2 sequences are GTSNPN and SVGIG (reference sequence). CDR3 DNA: TGTGCCTGGAGGCACAGGGGGCTCGGAAACACCATATATTTT. It translates to CAWRHRGLGNTIYF.

The chain is built from TRBV27 and TRBJ1-1, with D perhaps matching TRBD1 (5 bases). From germline, CDR1 is MNHEY and CDR2 SMNVEV (reference sequence). CDR3 length: 13 amino acids. V lost 5 bases and J lost 12, with 19 bases in between. Here the CDR3 DNA reads TGTGCCAGCAGTCCCCGGGGGTGGGGCGGAACTTTCTTT. The encoded protein is CASSPRGWGGTFF.

V is TRBV19 and J is TRBJ1-2; 11 positions match TRBD1. V shed 3 bases, J shed 4 bases, and the junction held 1 base outside the gene matches. Germline lookup yields CDR1 LNHDA and CDR2 SQIVND (reference sequence). The CDR3 is 14 residues long. The CDR3: CASSMGQGGYGYTF. The CDR3 DNA reads TGTGCCAGTAGTATGGGACAGGGGGGCTATGGCTACACCTTC.